This T cell receptor (beta chain) emerged from a study of cytomegalovirus exposure and HLA in healthy donors. Trimming cost V 5 bases and J 2 bases; bases outside gene matches: 4. This CDR3 region has 15 residues. Germline loops: CDR1 SGHAT, CDR2 FQDESV (reference sequence). In regard to this clone: The target antigen is unknown.

The PCR used 60 Vbeta and 13 Jbeta primers. Repertoires were generated with immunoSEQ multiplex PCR, while TCRdb's copy carries only in-frame clones and drops some. The table lists about 270,000 clones, approximately 90% of them singletons. Study conclusions and caveats: With later analysis, a missense DCLRE1C variant became linked to TCR beta V- and J-gene trimming.

Each donor was healthy, and each was a bone marrow donor. Sequenced sample: PBMCs. V gene TRBV11-1 combines with J gene TRBJ2-7; 12 positions match TRBD1. This receptor was identified in a man aged 35 to 55 in good health and CMV-seropositive. CDR3 amino acids: CASSPGTGGTYEQYF. The CDR3 bases are TGTGCCAGCAGCCCTGGGACAGGGGGCACCTACGAGCAGTACTTC.